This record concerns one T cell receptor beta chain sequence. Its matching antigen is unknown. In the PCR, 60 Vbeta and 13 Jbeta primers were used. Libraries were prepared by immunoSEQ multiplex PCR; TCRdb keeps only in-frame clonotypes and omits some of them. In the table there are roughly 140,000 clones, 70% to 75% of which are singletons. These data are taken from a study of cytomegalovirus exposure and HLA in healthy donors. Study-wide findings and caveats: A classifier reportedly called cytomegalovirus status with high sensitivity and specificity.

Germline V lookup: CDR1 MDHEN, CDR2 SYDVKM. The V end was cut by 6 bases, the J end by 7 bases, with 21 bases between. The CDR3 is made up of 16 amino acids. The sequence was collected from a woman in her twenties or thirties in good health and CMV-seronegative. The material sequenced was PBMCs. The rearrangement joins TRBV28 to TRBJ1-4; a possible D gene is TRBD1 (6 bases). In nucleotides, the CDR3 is TGTGCCAGCAGCCCCTCTGGGGGACACAAGAGTGAAAAACTGTTTTTT. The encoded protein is CASSPSGGHKSEKLFF. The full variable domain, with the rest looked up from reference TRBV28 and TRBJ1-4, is DVKVTQSSRYLVKRTGEKVFLECVQDMDHENMFWYRQDPGLGLRLIYFSYDVKMKEKGDIPEGYSVSREKKERFSLILESASTNQTSMYLCASSPSGGHKSEKLFFGSGTQLSVL.